Presented here are 14 T cell receptor beta chains from one specimen sequenced in a study of blood T cell repertoires in COVID-19. The table came from immunoSEQ multiplex PCR; TCRdb's copy has only in-frame clones and leaves some out. This table holds about 95,000 clones, roughly 79% found once. Input material: peripheral blood. These receptors originate from a man aged 80 or over with COVID-19, enrolled during active disease.

The V and J genes are TRBV5-1 and TRBJ1-5, with unresolved D. V gave up 0 bases and J gave up 3 bases, with 7 bases separating them. CDR1 is SGHRS, CDR2 YFSETQ, per germline. This CDR3 spans 14 amino acids. The CDR3 nucleotides read TGCGCCAGCAGCTTGGGAGGAGTCAATCAGCCCCAGCATTTT. Its translation: CASSLGGVNQPQHF.

This clone was seen a handful of times. This sequence joins TRBV2 and TRBJ1-5; D is unclear. V gave up 5 bases and J gave up 3 bases, with 23 bases separating them. The germline CDR1 and CDR2 sequences are SNHLY and FYNNEI. This CDR3 region has 18 residues. DNA of the CDR3: TGTGCCAGCAGTCAACACCCCACGAGCGGGTTTGACAATCAGCCCCAGCATTTT. Translated: CASSQHPTSGFDNQPQHF. Together with reference TRBV2 and TRBJ1-5, the CDR3 gives the full variable domain: EPEVTQTPSHQVTQMGQEVILRCVPISNHLYFYWYRQILGQKVEFLVSFYNNEISEKSEIFDDQFSVERPDGSNFTLKIRSTKLEDSAMYFCASSQHPTSGFDNQPQHFGDGTRLSIL.

The table lists this clone with a few counts. This chain links TRBV11-2 with TRBJ2-7; no definite D call. V was trimmed by 0 bases and J by 0 bases, leaving 6 bases between them. The CDR3 totals 14 residues. Germline-derived CDR1 and CDR2 are SGHAT and FQNNGV. The DNA for the CDR3 is TGTGCCAGCAGCTTAGATGTAGACTCCTACGAGCAGTACTTC. This sequence encodes CASSLDVDSYEQYF.

The chain couples TRBV27 to TRBJ2-7, with 7 bases that match TRBD2. V trimming: 6 bases; J trimming: 4 bases; junction bases outside the gene matches: 12. The CDR3 loop spans 15 amino acids. Germline loops: CDR1 MNHEY, CDR2 SMNVEV (reference sequence). CDR3 residues: CASRAGVGFAYEQYF. CDR3 DNA sequence: TGTGCCAGCAGGGCGGGAGTCGGGTTCGCTTACGAGCAGTACTTC.

The rearrangement links TRBV4-1 to TRBJ2-5; D may be TRBD1 (6 bases). The germline V and J ends were trimmed by 2 bases and 4 bases, with 14 bases remaining between them. This CDR3 region has 15 residues. Germline V gives CDR1 MGHRA, CDR2 YSYEKL. The CDR3 here is CASSQRGGRGETQYF. The CDR3 DNA is TGCGCCAGCAGCCAAAGAGGGGGAAGGGGAGAGACCCAGTACTTC.

J is TRBJ2-2 and V is TRBV5-1, with D hard to call. CDR1 is SGHRS and CDR2 is YFSETQ in the germline V gene. The length of the CDR3 is 16 residues. Trimming shortened V by 0 bases and J by 0 bases, and 9 bases separated the two germline ends. Here the CDR3 reads CASSLAPPANTGELFF. The CDR3 DNA is TGCGCCAGCAGCTTGGCTCCGCCGGCGAACACCGGGGAGCTGTTTTTT.

V gene TRBV4-3 combines with J gene TRBJ2-3; TRBD2 agrees at 10 bases. V lost 0 bases to trimming and J lost 2 bases; unmatched junction nucleotides: 5. CDR1 is LGHNA, CDR2 YSLEER, per germline. This CDR3 has 17 amino acids. CDR3 DNA: TGCGCCAGCAGCCAAGAGAGCGGGGGGGCCATCACAGATACGCAGTATTTT. Translating gives CASSQESGGAITDTQYF.

This chain connects TRBV20-1 to TRBJ1-4; D ambiguous. The CDR3 contains 15 residues. Trimming cost V 3 bases and J 0 bases, with 11 bases left between them. The germline V gene has CDR1 DFQATT and CDR2 SNEGSKA (reference sequence). The CDR3 region has the DNA TGCAGTGCTAGTAGAGGGAGTGCAACTAATGAAAAACTGTTTTTT. Amino acids: CSASRGSATNEKLFF.

The chain has TRBV29-1 and TRBJ2-5; 11 positions match TRBD1. Trimming removed 3 bases from V and 5 bases from J; junction bases left unmatched: 8. The CDR3 consists of 15 residues. Per the germline V gene, CDR1 is SQVTM and CDR2 is ANQGSEA. The CDR3 sequence is CSVDFGQGAGETQYF. The DNA of the CDR3 is TGCAGCGTTGATTTCGGACAGGGGGCAGGGGAGACCCAGTACTTC.

The rearrangement uses TRBV3-1 (or the pseudogene TRBV3-2) and TRBJ1-5; 8 bases are shared with TRBD1. J gave up 7 bases and V 3 bases, and 8 bases lay outside the gene matches. The CDR3 has 15 amino acids. Germline values: CDR1 LGHDT, CDR2 YNNKEL (reference sequence). CDR3 nucleotide sequence: TGTGCCAGCAGCCAGGACAGGGCGCGGGGGCAGCCCCAGCATTTT. Translating it yields CASSQDRARGQPQHF.

This clone was detected a few times. The DNA of the CDR3 is TGTGCCAGCAGCCGACTTCAGGGAAACTATGGCTACACCTTC. This codes for CASSRLQGNYGYTF. J is TRBJ1-2 and V is TRBV11-1; possible D gene TRBD1, 5 bases. The length of the CDR3 is 14 residues. The germline V and J ends were trimmed by 5 bases and 2 bases, with 12 bases remaining between them. Germline-derived CDR1 and CDR2 are SGHAT and FQDESV (reference sequence).

This chain links TRBV11-1 with TRBJ2-5; TRBD2 might be the D (5 bases). This CDR3 comprises 15 residues. Germline CDR1 SGHAT, CDR2 FQDESV (reference sequence). V lost 2 bases, J lost 3 bases, and 13 bases lay in between. CDR3 loop: CASSLRVLGKETQYF. In DNA form, the CDR3 reads TGTGCCAGCAGCTTACGTGTACTAGGGAAAGAGACCCAGTACTTC.

V gene TRBV7-2 combines with J gene TRBJ2-2; 9 positions match TRBD1. Germline V gene data show CDR1 as SGHTA and CDR2 as FQGNSA. The CDR3 sequence is 15 residues long. The ends lost 5 bases at V and 5 bases at J; junction bases unmatched: 6. The CDR3 spells CASSQGQGRTGELFF. CDR3 in DNA: TGTGCCAGCAGCCAGGGACAGGGCCGAACCGGGGAGCTGTTTTTT.

The chain employs TRBV5-1 and TRBJ2-1, with 9 nucleotides matching TRBD2. After removal of 4 bases from V and 1 base from J, the junction contained 6 bases not matched to a gene. The germline CDR1 and CDR2 sequences are SGHRS and YFSETQ. This CDR3 comprises 16 residues. The CDR3 spells CASSDAGGRSYNEQFF. The DNA of the CDR3 is TGCGCCAGCAGCGATGCGGGGGGGAGATCCTACAATGAGCAGTTCTTC.